This T cell receptor beta chain is from a study of T cells after posttransplantation cyclophosphamide. V gave up 4 bases and J gave up 1 base, with 1 base separating them. CDR1 is MNHEY, CDR2 SMNVEV, per germline (reference sequence). The CDR3 spans 11 residues. The table came from immunoSEQ multiplex PCR; TCRdb's copy has only in-frame clones and leaves some out. Altogether around 66,000 clones are present, around 93% being singletons, with the ten largest covering about 3%. Sequenced: PBMCs. The chain combines TRBV27 with TRBJ2-5, with D uncertain. This clonotype was sampled from a woman aged 25 to 39 in good health and a related stem cell transplant donor. The DNA of the CDR3 is TGTGCCAGCAGTTCCCAAGAGACCCAGTACTTC. Translating gives CASSSQETQYF.